The clone carrying this T cell receptor (beta chain) was picked up many times. The antigen is not known. These data originate in a study of identical twins. General study findings and limits: Instead of following the same donors, the conclusions were based on cross-sectional statistical analysis. Cord blood beta clonotypes present at high abundance carried fewer insertions; no such pattern appeared in memory repertoires.

CDR1 is GTSNPN, CDR2 SVGIG, per germline (reference sequence). This CDR3 has 11 residues. V was trimmed by 4 bases and J by 6 bases, leaving 8 bases between them. TCRdb itself ran the 5' RACE reads through MiXCR, one entry per CDR3 protein. This sample has around 160,000 distinct CDR3 sequences, with roughly 3.5% found just once. Every donor was a healthy Caucasian. The chain is built from TRBV30 and TRBJ2-3; D is unclear. The sequence derives from a man between 18 and 29 years old in good health. Sequencing was done on a sample of memory T cells sorted from blood. The CDR3: CAWIIRDTQYF. The CDR3 nucleotides read TGTGCCTGGATTATCAGGGATACGCAGTATTTT.